The clone carrying this T cell receptor (beta chain) showed up just once. CDR1 is MNHEY, CDR2 SVGAGI, per germline. The CDR3 has 14 amino acids. V lost 7 bases, J lost 2 bases, and 13 bases lay in between. The data belong to a study of blood T cell repertoires in COVID-19. Whole-study context: The United States, Italy and Spain were the sources of the acute and convalescent COVID-19 samples. PBMCs, B-cell-depleted T cells, or T cells were the source of the cDNA or gDNA that made up the material.

Authors' methods: Reference gene primer amplification yielded estimated nucleated cell counts. Sequencing used immunoSEQ multiplex PCR; TCRdb keeps in-frame clones, though not all of them. Clone size and V and J calls were adopted from that table, with D and trimming inferred from the DNA. This sample has about 60,000 clones; about nine tenths occur once, and the top ten carry roughly an eighth. The chain couples TRBV6-5 to TRBJ2-3; tentative D call: TRBD1 (6 bases). The clonotype originates from an older woman with active COVID-19. Sequenced input: peripheral blood. The CDR3 nucleotides are TGTGCCAGCAAGCGAGGGGGTAACACAGATACGCAGTATTTT. This gives the protein CASKRGGNTDTQYF.